These 17 T cell receptor beta chains originate from one sample sequenced in a study of cytomegalovirus exposure and HLA in healthy donors. Both 60 Vbeta primers and 13 Jbeta primers went into the PCR. Produced via immunoSEQ multiplex PCR; TCRdb's table is partial and in-frame only. The data contain some 150,000 clones, around 81% of them seen just once; the ten biggest clones take up around 1.9%. The sequenced sample was PBMCs. These receptors were collected from a woman aged 25 to 39 in good health and CMV-seropositive.

The V gene is TRBV7-2, the J gene TRBJ2-7, with TRBD2 matching over 8 bases. V was clipped by 5 bases and J by 3 bases; unmatched bases: 9. The germline gives CDR1 SGHTA, CDR2 FQGNSA. This CDR3 is 15 amino acids long. The CDR3 sequence is CASSQTSVTVYEQYF. CDR3 bases: TGTGCCAGCAGCCAGACTAGCGTGACGGTCTACGAGCAGTACTTC.

This chain links TRBV15 with TRBJ2-7, with D possibly being TRBD2 (5 bases). This CDR3 region has 14 residues. The germline CDR1 and CDR2 sequences are LNHNV and YYDKDF (reference sequence). V was shortened by 3 bases and J by 3 bases, with 12 bases between the two germline ends. Here the CDR3 reads CATSSGDLHYEQYF. CDR3 DNA: TGTGCCACCAGCAGCGGGGATCTGCACTACGAGCAGTACTTC.

J is TRBJ1-1 and V is TRBV7-9, with 8 bases matching TRBD1. Germline trimming cut 5 bases from V and 8 bases from J; bases unmatched to any gene: 13. Per the germline V gene, CDR1 is SEHNR and CDR2 is FQNEAQ (reference sequence). This CDR3 contains 15 residues. CDR3 nucleotides: TGTGCCAGCAGCCCACCCAGGGGGCTGATTCTGGAAGCTTTCTTT. Residues: CASSPPRGLILEAFF.

The J gene is TRBJ1-1, the V gene TRBV6-5; D gene unclear. Trimming shortened V by 3 bases and J by 11 bases, and 16 bases separated the two germline ends. This CDR3 contains 13 residues. Germline CDR1 and CDR2: MNHEY and SVGAGI. The DNA for the CDR3 is TGTGCCAGCAGTTATCCGAGCAGCGAGGTGGCTTTCTTT. The encoded protein is CASSYPSSEVAFF.

V is TRBV5-1 and J is TRBJ2-2; no clear D. V was clipped by 4 bases and J by 2 bases, with 9 bases between them. This CDR3 region has 14 residues. In germline, CDR1 is SGHRS, CDR2 YFSETQ. The CDR3 protein is CASSQTANTGELFF. The CDR3 nucleotides are TGCGCCAGCAGCCAAACAGCTAACACCGGGGAGCTGTTTTTT.

The CDR3 DNA is TGTGCCAGCAGCTTAGATATCACGGGAGGGCCCTACAATGAGCAGTTCTTC. Translating it yields CASSLDITGGPYNEQFF. The rearrangement links TRBV11-2 to TRBJ2-1; 8 bases align to TRBD2. V gave up 0 bases and J gave up 2 bases; unmatched junction bases: 6. The CDR3 length is 17 residues. Germline lookup yields CDR1 SGHAT and CDR2 FQNNGV.

Written as DNA, the CDR3 is TGTGCCAGCAGGAAGGCTGGACAGGGAGTGGCTGAAGCTTTCTTT. This sequence encodes CASRKAGQGVAEAFF. V and J are TRBV14 and TRBJ1-1; 8 bases agree with TRBD1. CDR1 and CDR2 from the germline V gene are SGHDN and FVKESK. The CDR3 covers 15 residues. V was pared by 6 bases and J by 6 bases, with 12 bases of the junction left unmatched.

This clone was found once. The chain combines TRBV5-1 with TRBJ2-1, with a tentative D call TRBD2 (6 bases). The V end was cut by 0 bases, the J end by 10 bases, with 11 bases between. CDR3 size: 13 residues. Per germline, CDR1 SGHRS and CDR2 YFSETQ. In DNA form, the CDR3 reads TGCGCCAGCAGCTTGGGGAGCGCGGGAGAGCAGTTCTTC. As protein: CASSLGSAGEQFF.

The chain carries TRBV14 and TRBJ1-6; TRBD1 is a possible D gene (5 bases). V dropped 6 bases and J dropped 9 bases, with 18 bases sitting between them. The CDR3 is made up of 15 amino acids. CDR1 is SGHDN and CDR2 is FVKESK in the germline V gene. Here the CDR3 DNA reads TGTGCCAGCAGTTCAAGGGCGGGGCTGGGTTCACCCCTCCACTTT. Amino acids: CASSSRAGLGSPLHF.

Comments on this clone: At the DNA level, this CDR3 is encoded by other sequences in the same sample as well. This chain joins TRBV27 and TRBJ1-1, with TRBD1 identical over 7 bases. V shed 2 bases and J 2 bases; nucleotides not matched to a gene: 2. The CDR3 length is 14 residues. From germline, CDR1 is MNHEY and CDR2 SMNVEV (reference sequence). The CDR3 region is CASSLRGPNTEAFF. The CDR3 DNA reads TGTGCCAGCAGTTTAAGGGGGCCCAACACTGAAGCTTTCTTT.

The chain has TRBV7-2 and TRBJ1-5, with a weak D call TRBD1 (6 bases). CDR3 size: 12 residues. The germline gives CDR1 SGHTA, CDR2 FQGNSA. V was shortened by 1 base and J by 11 bases, with 9 bases between the two germline ends. For the CDR3, the DNA is TGTGCCAGCAGCTTAGAGGGGGGGGCCCAGCATTTT. Its translation is CASSLEGGAQHF.

V gene TRBV10-3 combines with J gene TRBJ1-1; possible D gene TRBD1, 6 bases. In germline, CDR1 is ENHRY, CDR2 SYGVKD. The V end lost 7 bases, the J end lost 3 bases, and 15 bases lay between the germline ends. CDR3 length equals 14 residues. CDR3 nucleotides: TGTGCCATCAAATCCGGGACAAGTGACACTGAAGCTTTCTTT. This encodes CAIKSGTSDTEAFF.

The chain employs TRBV30 and TRBJ2-2; D gene uncertain. V gave up 0 bases and J gave up 4 bases, with 12 bases separating them. Germline V gene lookup returns CDR1 GTSNPN and CDR2 SVGIG (reference sequence). The CDR3 is 15 amino acids. In DNA form, the CDR3 reads TGTGCCTGGAGTGTACAAAACAGCTTCACCGGGGAGCTGTTTTTT. Protein product: CAWSVQNSFTGELFF.

This clone was observed a handful of times. The CDR3 sequence: CASSGTGVRNTEAFF. CDR3 in DNA: TGTGCCAGTAGTGGAACAGGGGTGCGGAACACTGAAGCTTTCTTT. The V call is TRBV19, the J call TRBJ1-1, with 7 nucleotides matching TRBD1. V trimming: 5 bases; J trimming: 1 base; junction bases outside the gene matches: 7. Germline loops: CDR1 LNHDA, CDR2 SQIVND (reference sequence). There are 15 residues in the CDR3.

The chain is built from TRBV14 and TRBJ2-5, with TRBD1 matching over 10 bases. The V gene's germline CDR1 is SGHDN and CDR2 FVKESK. The CDR3 has 15 residues. The trim removed 11 bases at V and 5 bases at J, leaving 14 bases unmatched. CDR3 bases: TGTGCCTCTGACCCCGGGACAGGGGTTTGGGAGACCCAGTACTTC. It translates to CASDPGTGVWETQYF.

The chain joins TRBV5-1 to TRBJ1-3; possibly TRBD1 for D (6 bases). Trimming took 4 bases from V and 1 from J, leaving 9 bases between them. Per germline, CDR1 SGHRS and CDR2 YFSETQ. CDR3 size: 14 residues. The CDR3 region is CASSEGVSGNTIYF. For the CDR3, the DNA is TGCGCCAGCAGCGAGGGGGTATCTGGAAACACCATATATTTT.

This clone was seen a single time. This rearrangement joins TRBV7-2 to TRBJ2-3; TRBD2 matches 10 bases. Germline V CDR1 and CDR2: SGHTA, FQGNSA. V lost 6 bases to trimming and J lost 12 bases; unmatched junction nucleotides: 6. CDR3 length equals 12 residues. The CDR3 here is CASRISGGPQYF. The CDR3 nucleotides read TGTGCCAGCAGGATTAGCGGGGGGCCACAGTATTTT.